What follows are 29 T cell receptor beta chains derived from one specimen sequenced in a study of blood T cell repertoires in COVID-19. Repertoires were generated with immunoSEQ multiplex PCR, while TCRdb's copy carries only in-frame clones and drops some. In the table there are under 400,000 clones, approximately 89% of which are singletons. What was sequenced was peripheral blood. These receptors all stem from a woman in her 30s with COVID-19, enrolled during active disease.

V usage is TRBV5-5 and J usage is TRBJ1-2, with 8 nucleotides matching TRBD1. Trimming took 0 bases from V and 7 from J; bases not matched to a gene: 5. Germline V gives CDR1 SGHKS, CDR2 YYEKEE (reference sequence). The CDR3 totals 14 residues. CDR3 DNA sequence: TGTGCCAGCAGCTTGGGGGCAGGGGGCGTTGGCTACACCTTC. This translates into CASSLGAGGVGYTF.

This clone was counted a few times. Written as DNA, the CDR3 is TGCGCCAGCAGCCAAGATCTCCGTAATGAAAAACTGTTTTTT. Translated: CASSQDLRNEKLFF. The rearrangement links TRBV4-1 to TRBJ1-4, with D unresolved. In germline, CDR1 is MGHRA, CDR2 YSYEKL. Deletions cut 0 bases from V and 4 bases from J, with 6 bases between. This CDR3 spans 14 amino acids.

This chain connects TRBV7-9 to TRBJ2-3; 8 bases align to TRBD2. Germline V CDR1 and CDR2: SEHNR, FQNEAQ (reference sequence). The CDR3 totals 15 residues. Losses at the gene ends were 5 bases for V and 4 bases for J; bases not matched to a gene: 8. The chain's CDR3 is CASSGSGRAADTQYF. The CDR3 region has the DNA TGTGCCAGCAGCGGAAGCGGGAGAGCTGCAGATACGCAGTATTTT.

The gene calls are TRBV3-1 (or the pseudogene TRBV3-2) and TRBJ2-5; D is unclear. The CDR3 totals 12 residues. V was cut by 0 bases and J by 5 bases, with 4 bases left in between. In germline, CDR1 is LGHDT, CDR2 YNNKEL (reference sequence). The CDR3 nucleotides are TGTGCCAGCAGCCAAGATGAGGAGACCCAGTACTTC. Its protein is CASSQDEETQYF.

The chain recombines TRBV29-1 with TRBJ1-2, with D possibly being TRBD1 (6 bases). There are 15 residues in the CDR3. V was clipped by 6 bases and J by 0 bases, with 17 bases between them. Germline V gene data show CDR1 as SQVTM and CDR2 as ANQGSEA. CDR3 coding DNA: TGCAGCGTACCCACTAGGGACAACCCTAACTATGGCTACACCTTC. This gives the protein CSVPTRDNPNYGYTF. Full variable domain (remainder filled in from reference TRBV29-1 and TRBJ1-2): SAVISQKPSRDICQRGTSLTIQCQVDSQVTMMFWYRQQPGQSLTLIATANQGSEATYESGFVIDKFPISRPNLTFSTLTVSNMSPEDSSIYLCSVPTRDNPNYGYTFGSGTRLTVV.

The V and J genes are TRBV12-3 or TRBV12-4 and TRBJ2-3; D is uncertain. Deletions cut 1 base from V and 10 bases from J, with 12 bases between. The CDR3 totals 13 residues. Here the CDR3 DNA reads TGTGCCAGCAGTTTAGGCTCGATCCGCGCGCAGTATTTT. It yields the protein CASSLGSIRAQYF.

The chain couples TRBV4-1 to TRBJ2-7; 11 nucleotides align to TRBD1. Germline V gene lookup returns CDR1 MGHRA and CDR2 YSYEKL. V shed 1 base, J shed 4 bases, and the junction held 6 bases outside the gene matches. The CDR3 extends over 16 amino acids. The CDR3 region has the DNA TGCGCCAGCAGCCAAGCCCCTGGACAGGGGGCTTACGAGCAGTACTTC. Protein product: CASSQAPGQGAYEQYF.

A few counts support this clone. The chain uses TRBV30 and TRBJ2-1; tentatively, D is TRBD1 (5 bases). V dropped 3 bases and J dropped 5 bases, with 11 bases sitting between them. This CDR3 comprises 13 residues. Germline values: CDR1 GTSNPN, CDR2 SVGIG (reference sequence). CDR3 DNA: TGTGCCTGGAGCAGGGATTCCCACAATGAGCAGTTCTTC. The encoded protein is CAWSRDSHNEQFF.

The genes are TRBV9 and TRBJ1-2; D might be TRBD1 (6 bases). This CDR3 has 16 residues. V was trimmed by 3 bases and J by 7 bases, leaving 22 bases between them. Germline V gene data show CDR1 as SGDLS and CDR2 as YYNGEE. The CDR3, as DNA: TGTGCCAGCAGCGGGACGGGACACCTGCCGATGGGTGGCTACACCTTC. Protein: CASSGTGHLPMGGYTF.

The rearrangement links TRBV6-2 or TRBV6-3 to TRBJ2-7; 11 bases map to TRBD2. The V segment lost 2 bases and the J segment 6 bases; nucleotides outside the gene matches: 0. CDR3 length: 13 amino acids. CDR1 and CDR2 (germline): MNHEY, SVGEGT. The DNA for the CDR3 is TGTGCCAGCAGTTACCTAGCGGGAGGCGAGCAGTACTTC. Protein sequence: CASSYLAGGEQYF.

The chain links TRBV6-6 to TRBJ2-2; D not certain. V shed 0 bases and J shed 2 bases, with 10 bases lying between them. The germline CDR1 and CDR2 sequences are MNHNY and SVGAGI (reference sequence). CDR3 length: 16 amino acids. CDR3 DNA: TGTGCCAGCAGTTACTCGAGTGGGCCAAACACCGGGGAGCTGTTTTTT. This gives the protein CASSYSSGPNTGELFF.

J is TRBJ1-3 and V is TRBV6-6, with 8 bases identical to TRBD1. The CDR3 contains 17 residues. V was clipped by 5 bases and J by 3 bases; unmatched bases: 12. Germline CDR1 MNHNY, CDR2 SVGAGI (reference sequence). The CDR3, as DNA: TGTGCCAGCAGTCGCGACAGGGGAGCTCTTGGTGGAAACACCATATATTTT. Protein sequence: CASSRDRGALGGNTIYF.

This clone has just a few counts. The sample carries other DNA sequences with the same CDR3. The J gene is TRBJ1-3, the V gene TRBV9; 8 bases are shared with TRBD1. J lost 0 bases, V lost 0 bases, and 5 bases had no gene match. This CDR3 comprises 17 residues. CDR1 is SGDLS and CDR2 is YYNGEE in the germline V gene. Here the CDR3 reads CASSVDPGQGSGNTIYF. In DNA, the CDR3 is TGTGCCAGCAGCGTAGATCCAGGACAGGGCTCTGGAAACACCATATATTTT.

This rearrangement joins TRBV5-1 to TRBJ2-1, with 7 bases aligning to TRBD1. The CDR3 runs to 14 residues. The V and J ends lost 4 bases and 3 bases, in that order; junction bases with no gene match: 4. CDR1 SGHRS and CDR2 YFSETQ come from the germline V gene. CDR3 nucleotides: TGCGCCAGCAGCCCCTGGGACAGCTACAATGAGCAGTTCTTC. Its protein product is CASSPWDSYNEQFF.

The CDR3 DNA is TGTGCCAGCAGTTTACGGGGACAGTTCCAAGAGACCCAGTACTTC. Its translation: CASSLRGQFQETQYF. The chain joins TRBV28 to TRBJ2-5, with 7 bases lining up with TRBD1. Trimming at V came to 2 bases and at J to 1 base, leaving 4 bases not matched to a gene. The CDR3 spans 15 residues. Germline V CDR1 and CDR2: MDHEN, SYDVKM.

The chain couples TRBV20-1 to TRBJ2-5; D uncertain. Germline values: CDR1 DFQATT, CDR2 SNEGSKA (reference sequence). With 5 bases removed from V and 2 bases from J, the gap between germline ends came to 6 bases. The CDR3 length is 11 residues. The CDR3 loop reads CSAHRQETQYF. CDR3 nucleotides: TGCAGTGCTCACCGGCAAGAGACCCAGTACTTC.

V usage is TRBV10-2 and J usage is TRBJ2-1; 9 bases match TRBD2. Germline trimming cut 9 bases from V and 1 base from J; bases unmatched to any gene: 4. The CDR3 loop spans 14 amino acids. CDR1 and CDR2 (germline): WSHSY, SAAADI. Here the CDR3 reads CASSGSESYNEQFF. CDR3 in DNA: TGCGCCAGTAGCGGGAGTGAATCCTACAATGAGCAGTTCTTC.

The V and J genes are TRBV5-4 and TRBJ2-3, with TRBD1 identical over 7 bases. In germline, CDR1 is SGHNT, CDR2 YYREEE (reference sequence). The junction had 11 bases not matched to a gene; V was cut back by 3 bases and J by 4 bases. This CDR3 comprises 16 residues. CDR3 bases: TGTGCCAGCAGCTCTCCGCCGGGACAGTCAGCAGATACGCAGTATTTT. It translates to CASSSPPGQSADTQYF.

The V call is TRBV7-2, the J call TRBJ1-2; TRBD1 aligns across 7 bases. The trim removed 5 bases at V and 4 bases at J, leaving 4 bases unmatched. This CDR3 comprises 13 residues. Germline CDR1 and CDR2: SGHTA and FQGNSA. CDR3 residues: CASSPTGIYGYTF. CDR3 sequence (DNA): TGTGCCAGCAGCCCGACAGGGATCTATGGCTACACCTTC.

This clone came up once. The gene calls are TRBV6-5 and TRBJ2-7; tentatively, D is TRBD1 (5 bases). The germline V and J ends were trimmed by 6 bases and 5 bases, with 8 bases remaining between them. Germline CDR1 is MNHEY and CDR2 is SVGAGI. The CDR3 runs 11 residues. The CDR3 reads CASRGVNEQYF. In DNA form, the CDR3 reads TGTGCCAGCAGAGGGGTGAACGAGCAGTACTTC.

The chain is built from TRBV18 and TRBJ2-7, with a possible D match to TRBD2 (6 bases). Trimming removed 3 bases at V and 5 bases at J, with 14 bases between. The CDR3 totals 14 residues. The germline V gene has CDR1 KGHSH and CDR2 LQKENI. CDR3 residues: CASSPAGRSNEQYF. For the CDR3, the DNA is TGTGCCAGCTCACCCGCGGGACGTTCTAACGAGCAGTACTTC.

The J gene is TRBJ2-1, the V gene TRBV11-2, with a weak D call TRBD2 (6 bases). The CDR3 has 15 amino acids. V gave up 5 bases and J gave up 2 bases, with 13 bases separating them. Looked up from germline, CDR1 is SGHAT and CDR2 is FQNNGV. The CDR3, as DNA: TGTGCCAGCAGCCGGGGCGGGACGACCTACAATGAGCAGTTCTTC. Translated, it gives CASSRGGTTYNEQFF.

This chain links TRBV5-6 with TRBJ2-1, with 7 nucleotides matching TRBD2. The V and J ends lost 4 bases and 9 bases, in that order; junction bases with no gene match: 13. This CDR3 has 15 amino acids. Looked up from germline, CDR1 is SGHDT and CDR2 is YYEEEE. This chain's CDR3 is CASSVRDYGGFEQFF. CDR3 DNA sequence: TGTGCCAGCAGCGTCCGGGACTACGGTGGCTTTGAGCAGTTCTTC.

The J gene is TRBJ2-3, the V gene TRBV4-1; 9 bases match TRBD2. V lost 1 base, J lost 4 bases, and 9 bases stayed unmatched. The CDR3 covers 17 residues. Germline loops: CDR1 MGHRA, CDR2 YSYEKL. The CDR3 DNA follows: TGCGCCAGCAGCCAAGGGGAGGGACTAGCAGGATCAGATACGCAGTATTTT. Its translation is CASSQGEGLAGSDTQYF.

The CDR3 bases are TGTGCCAGCAGCTTAATGCGGAGCGAGCATAGCGGGGAGCTGTTTTTT. Amino acids: CASSLMRSEHSGELFF. The chain couples TRBV7-6 to TRBJ2-2, with D hard to call. The germline V gene encodes CDR1 SGHVS and CDR2 FNYEAQ. V was cut by 2 bases and J by 7 bases, with 17 bases left in between. The CDR3 is 16 amino acids.

This sequence joins TRBV7-3 and TRBJ2-1; D is perhaps TRBD2 (5 bases). V gave up 2 bases and J gave up 5 bases, with 10 bases separating them. The length of the CDR3 is 14 residues. Germline V lookup: CDR1 SGHTA, CDR2 FQGTGA. The CDR3 DNA reads TGTGCCAGCAGCTTACCCGCGGGCGACAATGAGCAGTTCTTC. Amino acid sequence: CASSLPAGDNEQFF.

CDR3 protein: CASRTAGAYSNQPQHF. The DNA for the CDR3 is TGTGCCAGCAGGACGGCGGGGGCCTATAGCAATCAGCCCCAGCATTTT. The chain links TRBV21-1 to TRBJ1-5. TRBV21-1 corresponds to a pseudogene. This CDR3 has 16 amino acids.

The rearrangement links TRBV7-2 to TRBJ2-1, with TRBD2 matching over 8 bases. V shed 2 bases and J 3 bases; nucleotides not matched to a gene: 9. The CDR3 is 17 residues long. Germline V gene data show CDR1 as SGHTA and CDR2 as FQGNSA. As DNA, the CDR3 is TGTGCCAGCAGCTTATATGGTAGCGGGAAGATCTACAATGAGCAGTTCTTC. Its protein is CASSLYGSGKIYNEQFF.

This clone came up once. The chain combines TRBV29-1 with TRBJ1-1; 7 bases map to TRBD1. The V gene's germline CDR1 is SQVTM and CDR2 ANQGSEA. This CDR3 has 12 amino acids. V shed 7 bases, J shed 1 base, and the junction held 3 bases outside the gene matches. The CDR3: CSARQGNTEAFF. CDR3 sequence (DNA): TGCAGCGCCCGACAGGGGAACACTGAAGCTTTCTTT.